These T cell receptor beta chains were read from a single sample in a study of CD8+CD57+ T cells in acquired aplastic anemia. MiXCR, run by TCRdb on the reads, gives a single entry per CDR3 protein. The sample records about half a million distinct CDR3 sequences, around 30% being singletons. The source material was sorted CD4+, CD8+, or CD8+CD57+ T cells (not recorded which) from PBMCs. The receptors originated from a human donor with aplastic anemia. The CDR3 runs from the conserved cysteine through the conserved F or W. The order of the fields is CDR3 DNA, CDR3 protein, D gene, V gene, clone size, J gene. D genes are given only for firm matches. Size tells how often a clone was seen (once, few, many) or the class of an expanded clone, and some rows leave it out.

CDR3nt: TGTGCCACCAGCAGAGATCGGGAGGGTGGGGAGCAGTACTTC
CDR3aa: CATSRDREGGEQYF
d_gene: TRBD2
v_gene: TRBV15
abundance: .
j_gene: TRBJ2-7

CDR3nt: TGTGCCACCAGTTTCGGACTAGCGGGAACCTACGAGCAGTACTTC
CDR3aa: CATSFGLAGTYEQYF
d_gene: TRBD2
v_gene: TRBV15
abundance: once
j_gene: TRBJ2-7

CDR3nt: TGTGCCAGCAGCGTAGATGGAGCGGGGTATAATTCACCCCTCCACTTT
CDR3aa: CASSVDGAGYNSPLHF
d_gene: .
v_gene: TRBV9
abundance: .
j_gene: TRBJ1-6

CDR3nt: TGTGCCAGCAGCAAAGAGATCGGACAGGGGGAAGAGACCCAGTACTTC
CDR3aa: CASSKEIGQGEETQYF
d_gene: TRBD1
v_gene: TRBV7-9
abundance: few
j_gene: TRBJ2-5

CDR3nt: TGTGCCAGCAGCGTAGCCCTAGCGGGGGGCGCAGATACGCAGTATTTT
CDR3aa: CASSVALAGGADTQYF
d_gene: TRBD2
v_gene: TRBV9
abundance: .
j_gene: TRBJ2-3

CDR3nt: TGCGCCAGCAGCGAATACGGGGGTTCCCTTAATTCACCCCTCCACTTT
CDR3aa: CASSEYGGSLNSPLHF
d_gene: .
v_gene: TRBV5-1
abundance: .
j_gene: TRBJ1-6

CDR3nt: TGTGCCATCAGGGGCCAGGACTATGGCTACACCTTC
CDR3aa: CAIRGQDYGYTF
d_gene: .
v_gene: TRBV10-3
abundance: .
j_gene: TRBJ1-2

CDR3nt: TGTGCCATCAGTGATGTAGGGGGGCATTATGGCTACACCTTC
CDR3aa: CAISDVGGHYGYTF
d_gene: .
v_gene: TRBV10-3
abundance: .
j_gene: TRBJ1-2

CDR3nt: TGCAGTGCTAGAGCGGGACTAGATATGTCGGAGACCCAGTACTTC
CDR3aa: CSARAGLDMSETQYF
d_gene: TRBD2
v_gene: TRBV20-1
abundance: many
j_gene: TRBJ2-5

CDR3nt: TGTGCCAGCAGCCAGGGACTAGCGATTGAGCAGTTCTTC
CDR3aa: CASSQGLAIEQFF
d_gene: TRBD2
v_gene: TRBV6-2/TRBV6-3
abundance: few
j_gene: TRBJ2-1

CDR3nt: TGTGCCAGCAGTCCGCTAGCGGGAGGGCCCCGAGAGACCCAGTACTTC
CDR3aa: CASSPLAGGPRETQYF
d_gene: TRBD2
v_gene: TRBV9
abundance: .
j_gene: TRBJ2-5

CDR3nt: TGTGCCAGCAGCTTAAACCCAGGGGGGGACTCACCCCTCCACTTT
CDR3aa: CASSLNPGGDSPLHF
d_gene: TRBD1
v_gene: TRBV7-3
abundance: many
j_gene: TRBJ1-6

CDR3nt: TGTGCCAGCGCCAGGGGTGGGGATGAGCAGTTCTTC
CDR3aa: CASARGGDEQFF
d_gene: .
v_gene: TRBV6-1
abundance: .
j_gene: TRBJ2-1

CDR3nt: TGCAGTGCCACCCAAGCGGGGTGGTCCCAGTACTTC
CDR3aa: CSATQAGWSQYF
d_gene: TRBD2
v_gene: TRBV20-1
abundance: few
j_gene: TRBJ2-5

CDR3nt: TGTGCCACCAGTGCATTCGGGACCCAGTACTTC
CDR3aa: CATSAFGTQYF
d_gene: .
v_gene: TRBV24-1
abundance: many
j_gene: TRBJ2-5

CDR3nt: TGTGCCAGCAGTTTAAAGTCCGGGGGTCAGCCCCAGCATTTT
CDR3aa: CASSLKSGGQPQHF
d_gene: .
v_gene: TRBV12-3/TRBV12-4
abundance: .
j_gene: TRBJ1-5

CDR3nt: TGCAGCGCGGGGGCCTACAATGAGCAGTTCTTC
CDR3aa: CSAGAYNEQFF
d_gene: .
v_gene: TRBV29-1
abundance: .
j_gene: TRBJ2-1

CDR3nt: TGTGCCAGCAGCTTAGAGGGTGGGTTTTCTCGTCAGCCCCAGCATTTT
CDR3aa: CASSLEGGFSRQPQHF
d_gene: .
v_gene: TRBV7-8
abundance: .
j_gene: TRBJ1-5

CDR3nt: TGTGCCAGCAGCGTAGGGGGATCTAAACACACCTTC
CDR3aa: CASSVGGSKHTF
d_gene: .
v_gene: TRBV2
abundance: few
j_gene: TRBJ1-2

CDR3nt: TGTGCCAGCAGCTTGGATGGGGGGCACAATTCACCCCTCCACTTT
CDR3aa: CASSLDGGHNSPLHF
d_gene: .
v_gene: TRBV5-8
abundance: many
j_gene: TRBJ1-6

CDR3nt: TGTGCCAGCAGTTACCTGGGGCCGCCCTATGGCTACACCTTC
CDR3aa: CASSYLGPPYGYTF
d_gene: .
v_gene: TRBV6-5
abundance: .
j_gene: TRBJ1-2

CDR3nt: TGCAGTGCAACGTTAAATGAAAAACTGCTTTTT
CDR3aa: CSATLNEKLLF
d_gene: .
v_gene: TRBV20-1
abundance: once
j_gene: TRBJ1-4

CDR3nt: TGTGCCAGCAGTCCCAAAACGACAGGGGCTGGAAACACCATATATTTT
CDR3aa: CASSPKTTGAGNTIYF
d_gene: TRBD1
v_gene: TRBV12-3/TRBV12-4
abundance: few
j_gene: TRBJ1-3

CDR3nt: TGTGCCAGCAGTGACGATCAGTTAGGGTATGGCTACACCTTC
CDR3aa: CASSDDQLGYGYTF
d_gene: .
v_gene: TRBV6-2/TRBV6-3
abundance: .
j_gene: TRBJ1-2

CDR3nt: TGTGCCACCGGAAGGGGAGGACACCCCTTCACCGGGGAGCTGTTTTTT
CDR3aa: CATGRGGHPFTGELFF
d_gene: .
v_gene: TRBV10-3
abundance: .
j_gene: TRBJ2-2

CDR3nt: TGTGCCCGCAGTGCTAAAGTGGGGGGGCGAGGTGGCTACACCTTC
CDR3aa: CARSAKVGGRGGYTF
d_gene: .
v_gene: TRBV6-1
abundance: .
j_gene: TRBJ1-2

CDR3nt: TGTGCCAGCAGTTACGGGGGCGCAGATACGCAGTATTTT
CDR3aa: CASSYGGADTQYF
d_gene: .
v_gene: TRBV2
abundance: .
j_gene: TRBJ2-3

CDR3nt: TGTGCCTGGGGCGACACCAAACTTACGAGAGGGGTGGATCAGCCCCAGCATTTT
CDR3aa: CAWGDTKLTRGVDQPQHF
d_gene: .
v_gene: TRBV30
abundance: once
j_gene: TRBJ1-5

CDR3nt: TGTGCCAGCAGCCCCCTTAGGACAGGGGGCTTGTTTACTGAAGCTTTCTTT
CDR3aa: CASSPLRTGGLFTEAFF
d_gene: TRBD1
v_gene: TRBV7-6
abundance: .
j_gene: TRBJ1-1